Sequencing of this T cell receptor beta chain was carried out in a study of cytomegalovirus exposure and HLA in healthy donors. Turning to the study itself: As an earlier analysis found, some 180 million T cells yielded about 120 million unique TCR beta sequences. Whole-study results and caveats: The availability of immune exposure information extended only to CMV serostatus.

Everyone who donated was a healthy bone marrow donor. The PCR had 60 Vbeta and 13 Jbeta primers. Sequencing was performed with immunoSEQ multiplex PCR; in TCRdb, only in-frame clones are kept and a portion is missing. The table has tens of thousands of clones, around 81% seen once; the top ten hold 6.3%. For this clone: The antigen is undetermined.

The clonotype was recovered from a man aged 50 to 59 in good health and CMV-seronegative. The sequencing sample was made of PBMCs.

The CDR3 loop is CASSIQLAGELYEQYF. CDR3 sequence (DNA): TGTGCCAGCAGTATCCAACTAGCGGGAGAACTCTACGAGCAGTACTTC. The V call is TRBV27, the J call TRBJ2-7, with TRBD2 identical over 11 bases. The trim removed 5 bases at V and 3 bases at J, leaving 9 bases unmatched. Germline loops: CDR1 MNHEY, CDR2 SMNVEV (reference sequence). CDR3 length equals 16 residues.